The text below deals with one T cell receptor beta chain. The primer mix had 60 Vbeta and 13 Jbeta primers. Clones were read by immunoSEQ multiplex PCR, and TCRdb kept only the in-frame ones, dropping some. The sample has 100,000 or so clones; around 80% are singletons. The germline V gene has CDR1 LNHDA and CDR2 SQIVND (reference sequence). Losses at the gene ends were 4 bases for V and 1 base for J; bases not matched to a gene: 6. The CDR3 has 16 residues. The data were taken from a study of cytomegalovirus exposure and HLA in healthy donors. The receptor's source is a man aged 18 to 30 in good health and CMV-seronegative. The chain joins TRBV19 to TRBJ1-5, with 8 nucleotides matching TRBD1. Sequenced material: PBMCs. The CDR3 here is CASSKFGTGSNQPQHF. CDR3 bases: TGTGCCAGTAGTAAATTCGGGACAGGCAGCAATCAGCCCCAGCATTTT.